This TCR beta chain derives from a study of blood T cell repertoires in COVID-19. Produced via immunoSEQ multiplex PCR; TCRdb's table is partial and in-frame only. The sample yields 250,000 to 300,000 clones, roughly 80% seen once. Per germline, CDR1 LNHDA and CDR2 SQIVND (reference sequence). The ends were cut back, 4 bases at V and 0 bases at J, with 6 bases in the middle. The CDR3 is made up of 13 amino acids. The chain uses TRBV19 and TRBJ2-5; unclear D gene. This receptor was identified in a man aged 35 to 55 who had been exposed to COVID-19. The sequenced sample was PBMCs or T cells enriched from blood (not recorded which). CDR3 residues: CASSTNNQETQYF. The CDR3 DNA follows: TGTGCCAGTAGTACGAACAACCAAGAGACCCAGTACTTC.